What follows are 32 T cell receptor beta chains derived from one specimen sequenced in a study of response to subunit inactivated influenza vaccine. TCRdb used MiXCR to reprocess the RT-PCR reads, holding one entry per CDR3 protein. The sample lists some 850,000 distinct CDR3 sequences; approximately 17% were seen once. Sequenced here: PBMCs from blood, sampled more than 4 days after vaccination. All receptors derive from a man in his forties or fifties who received an inactivated influenza vaccine.

This clonotype was seen more than once but under ten times. The chain links TRBV12-3 or TRBV12-4 to TRBJ1-1, with no clear D. The CDR3 covers 15 residues. Trimming removed 3 bases from V and 1 base from J, with 12 bases in between. DNA for the CDR3: TGTGCCAGCAGTTTTGGTTCTACAGCGAACACTGAAGCTTTCTTT. Translation gives CASSFGSTANTEAFF.

This clonotype was counted a few times. The J gene is TRBJ1-5, the V gene TRBV20-1; D remains ambiguous. This CDR3 comprises 13 residues. CDR1 DFQATT and CDR2 SNEGSKA come from the germline V gene (reference sequence). Trimming left V 1 base short and J 1 base short, with 5 bases between. The CDR3 region has the DNA TGCAGTGCTAGAGGGGTGAGCAATCAGCCCCAGCATTTT. Translating it yields CSARGVSNQPQHF.

This clonotype came up many times. The chain is built from TRBV7-9 and TRBJ2-3; no definite D call. The V end was cut by 4 bases, the J end by 2 bases, with 13 bases between. CDR1 is SEHNR, CDR2 FQNEAQ, per germline (reference sequence). This CDR3 has 15 amino acids. This chain's CDR3 is CASSSPTGHTDTQYF. CDR3 DNA: TGTGCCAGCAGCTCCCCCACGGGCCACACAGATACGCAGTATTTT.

This clonotype was detected a few times. The V call is TRBV10-3, the J call TRBJ1-5; 8 positions agree with TRBD1. V was clipped by 4 bases and J by 3 bases; unmatched bases: 2. The CDR3 totals 14 residues. CDR1 and CDR2 (germline): ENHRY, SYGVKD. This CDR3 is CAISGQGTNQPQHF. DNA of the CDR3: TGTGCCATCAGTGGACAGGGGACCAATCAGCCCCAGCATTTT.

Remarks on this clonotype: A much larger clone differs from this one at a single base, so this may be a read error. The DNA for the CDR3 is TGTGACAGCAGGGCTGCGGGGGCCTACGAGCAGTACTTC. Translation: CDSRAAGAYEQYF. J is TRBJ2-7 and V is TRBV25-1, with 7 bases lining up with TRBD2. In germline, CDR1 is MGHDK, CDR2 SYGVNS. The CDR3 runs 13 residues.

This clonotype was seen more than once but under ten times. A much larger clone lies a single base off, so this may be a read error. CDR3 nucleotides: TGTGCCAGCTCACCACTAGCGATTACAGCTACGCAGTATTTT. Its translation is CASSPLAITATQYF. The chain combines TRBV18 with TRBJ2-3, with D perhaps matching TRBD2 (5 bases). The CDR3 runs to 14 residues. CDR1 and CDR2 (germline): KGHSH, LQKENI.

This clonotype was observed a few times. V usage is TRBV12-3 or TRBV12-4 and J usage is TRBJ1-4; 9 bases are shared with TRBD1. V shed 7 bases and J 6 bases; nucleotides not matched to a gene: 6. CDR3 length equals 14 residues. The CDR3 loop reads CASTFRTGDEKLFF. The CDR3 DNA sequence: TGTGCCAGCACTTTTAGGACAGGGGATGAAAAACTGTTTTTT.

The J gene is TRBJ1-3, the V gene TRBV10-3, with D uncertain. Trimming removed 4 bases at V and 0 bases at J, with 10 bases between. CDR1 and CDR2 (germline): ENHRY, SYGVKD. The CDR3 runs to 15 residues. The CDR3 protein is CAISVAASSGNTIYF. In nucleotides, the CDR3 is TGTGCCATCAGTGTCGCGGCGAGCTCTGGAAACACCATATATTTT.

This clonotype turned up a few times. The genes are TRBV3-1 and TRBJ1-2; unclear D gene. The germline CDR1 and CDR2 sequences are LGHDT and YNNKEL (reference sequence). The length of the CDR3 is 15 residues. V was shortened by 1 base and J by 8 bases, with 17 bases between the two germline ends. The CDR3: CASSQVRTAGGGYTF. The CDR3 nucleotides read TGTGCCAGCAGCCAAGTCCGGACTGCGGGAGGAGGCTACACCTTC. The full variable domain, its missing parts supplied by reference TRBV3-1 and TRBJ1-2, is DTAVSQTPKYLVTQMGNDKSIKCEQNLGHDTMYWYKQDSKKFLKIMFSYNNKELIINETVPNRFSPKSPDKAHLNLHINSLELGDSAVYFCASSQVRTAGGGYTFGSGTRLTVV.

This clonotype has ten or more counts. V usage is TRBV7-9 and J usage is TRBJ2-7, with 8 bases aligning to TRBD2. Trimming cost V 5 bases and J 4 bases; bases outside gene matches: 13. In germline, CDR1 is SEHNR, CDR2 FQNEAQ (reference sequence). CDR3 length equals 16 residues. In DNA form, the CDR3 reads TGTGCCAGCAGCCCGCCGTTCGGGAGGGATCTTTACGAGCAGTACTTC. This encodes CASSPPFGRDLYEQYF.

In its sample, this clonotype was seen a few times. V usage is TRBV7-8 and J usage is TRBJ1-4; tentative D call: TRBD1 (5 bases). Germline values: CDR1 SGHVS, CDR2 FQNEAQ. Trimming removed 0 bases from V and 2 bases from J, with 16 bases in between. This CDR3 is built from 18 residues. The CDR3 sequence is CASSLALRGFGTNEKLFF. CDR3 nucleotide sequence: TGTGCCAGCAGCTTAGCGCTGAGGGGTTTCGGGACTAATGAAAAACTGTTTTTT.

This clonotype was picked up a small number of times. The chain is built from TRBV29-1 and TRBJ2-1; no reliable D call. CDR3 length: 12 amino acids. Germline loops: CDR1 SQVTM, CDR2 ANQGSEA. V was clipped by 7 bases and J by 6 bases, with 13 bases between them. The CDR3 protein is CSALRLPNEQFF. In DNA, the CDR3 is TGCAGCGCCCTGCGGCTCCCCAATGAGCAGTTCTTC.

J is TRBJ1-2 and V is TRBV5-1; 9 bases agree with TRBD1. Germline assignment: CDR1 SGHRS and CDR2 YFSETQ. The CDR3 length is 15 residues. The J segment lost 2 bases and the V segment lost 4 bases, leaving 6 bases of the junction unmatched. Here the CDR3 reads CASSRTGTGNYGYTF. The CDR3 DNA is TGCGCCAGCAGCCGTACCGGGACAGGGAACTATGGCTACACCTTC.

This clonotype was picked up a small number of times. The CDR3: CASSRTSGLHNEQFF. The CDR3 nucleotides are TGTGCCAGCAGCCGGACTAGCGGCCTCCACAATGAGCAGTTCTTC. The rearrangement joins TRBV7-8 to TRBJ2-1; 10 bases fit TRBD2. Trimming at V came to 5 bases and at J to 5 bases, leaving 6 bases not matched to a gene. The CDR3 runs to 15 residues. Germline assignment: CDR1 SGHVS and CDR2 FQNEAQ.

This chain uses TRBV12-3 or TRBV12-4 with TRBJ2-7, with unresolved D. CDR3 length: 14 residues. Trimming removed 1 base from V and 5 bases from J, with 12 bases in between. For the CDR3, the DNA is TGTGCCAGCAGTTTAGGGTCCCTCTTTCACGAGCAGTACTTC. Residues: CASSLGSLFHEQYF.

V gene TRBV7-2 combines with J gene TRBJ2-5; D is undetermined. CDR3 length equals 12 residues. Germline V gene sequence: CDR1 SGHTA, CDR2 FQGNSA. Trimming cost V 2 bases and J 5 bases, with 6 bases left between them. The CDR3 DNA reads TGTGCCAGCAGCTTAATGACGGAGACCCAGTACTTC. This gives the protein CASSLMTETQYF.

The table lists this clonotype with a few counts. CDR3 in DNA: TGTGCCAGCAGCTTAGGACAGGGTACGGAGGGGTTCTTC. Translating it yields CASSLGQGTEGFF. The chain has TRBV5-5 and TRBJ2-1; 8 positions agree with TRBD1. CDR3 length equals 13 residues. V shed 2 bases and J 15 bases; nucleotides not matched to a gene: 10. Looked up from germline, CDR1 is SGHKS and CDR2 is YYEKEE (reference sequence).

This clonotype came up a few times. The chain recombines TRBV24-1 with TRBJ2-1, with D possibly TRBD2 on 8 matching bases. The germline V gene encodes CDR1 KGHDR and CDR2 SFDVKD. V shed 7 bases and J shed 8 bases, with 17 bases lying between them. The CDR3 is 14 amino acids. The CDR3 DNA reads as TGTGCCACCAGAGAGACAGGGCGGGGGGATGAGCAGTTCTTC. It translates to CATRETGRGDEQFF.

As concerns this clonotype: Possible read error: a much larger clone is one base away. The chain is built from TRBV6-5 and TRBJ2-3; D is ambiguous. Germline CDR1 and CDR2: MNHEY and SVGAGI. The CDR3 is 16 residues long. CDR3 nucleotide sequence: TGTGCCAGCAGTTATGGCCGCGTCGGTGGCACAGATACGCAGTGTTTT. Translated, it gives CASSYGRVGGTDTQCF.

This clonotype came up many times. This chain connects TRBV10-3 to TRBJ2-1; 14 positions agree with TRBD2. This CDR3 has 19 residues. The junction had 12 bases not matched to a gene; V was cut back by 8 bases and J by 0 bases. Germline loops: CDR1 ENHRY, CDR2 SYGVKD. This CDR3 reads CAISPGTSGGPSSYNEQFF. CDR3 in DNA: TGTGCCATCTCCCCAGGGACTAGCGGGGGTCCTAGCTCCTACAATGAGCAGTTCTTC.

This clonotype has just a few counts. V and J are TRBV7-9 and TRBJ2-3; the D is unclear. The germline V gene has CDR1 SEHNR and CDR2 FQNEAQ (reference sequence). This CDR3 is 14 amino acids long. Trimming left V 2 bases short and J 4 bases short, with 10 bases between. For the CDR3, the DNA is TGTGCCAGCAGCTTACTCCTAGTTCCAGATACGCAGTATTTT. It yields the protein CASSLLLVPDTQYF.

This clonotype showed up just a few times. The rearrangement joins TRBV4-3 to TRBJ1-6; D is uncertain. This CDR3 has 16 amino acids. V lost 0 bases to trimming and J lost 8 bases, with 14 bases between them. Germline V gives CDR1 LGHNA, CDR2 YSLEER. CDR3 loop: CASSQDPPGGHSPLHF. The CDR3 bases are TGCGCCAGCAGCCAAGATCCCCCGGGAGGGCATTCACCCCTCCACTTT.

V usage is TRBV14 and J usage is TRBJ2-5; D not resolved. CDR3 size: 15 residues. Germline lookup yields CDR1 SGHDN and CDR2 FVKESK. Deletions cut 0 bases from V and 5 bases from J, with 13 bases between. In nucleotides, the CDR3 is TGTGCCAGCAGCCAAGATAGGAGCTTCGGGGAGACCCAGTACTTC. Its protein is CASSQDRSFGETQYF.

The chain is built from TRBV3-1 and TRBJ1-5, with D perhaps TRBD1 (5 bases). CDR1 and CDR2 from the germline V gene are LGHDT and YNNKEL (reference sequence). Trimming removed 4 bases at V and 7 bases at J, with 20 bases between. The CDR3 loop spans 16 amino acids. The chain's CDR3 is CASSPAPTLGTQPQHF. The CDR3 bases are TGTGCCAGCAGCCCAGCCCCAACGTTAGGGACCCAGCCCCAGCATTTT.

J is TRBJ2-5 and V is TRBV19; D is uncertain. With 6 bases removed from V and 5 bases from J, the gap between germline ends came to 13 bases. In germline, CDR1 is LNHDA, CDR2 SQIVND (reference sequence). CDR3 length equals 13 residues. The CDR3 loop is CASRAPGRETQYF. CDR3 bases: TGTGCCAGTAGGGCCCCGGGTCGGGAGACCCAGTACTTC. The full variable domain, with the rest looked up from reference TRBV19 and TRBJ2-5, is DGGITQSPKYLFRKEGQNVTLSCEQNLNHDAMYWYRQDPGQGLRLIYYSQIVNDFQKGDIAEGYSVSREKKESFPLTVTSAQKNPTAFYLCASRAPGRETQYFGPGTRLLVL.

The gene calls are TRBV20-1 and TRBJ2-2; TRBD2 agrees at 12 bases. With V trimmed by 1 base and J by 3 bases, 9 bases remained unmatched. The germline CDR1 and CDR2 sequences are DFQATT and SNEGSKA (reference sequence). This CDR3 spans 18 amino acids. DNA for the CDR3: TGCAGTGCTAGAGTTTCTAGCGGGAGGGCCAGGTACACCGGGGAGCTGTTTTTT. It specifies CSARVSSGRARYTGELFF.

The chain has TRBV5-1 and TRBJ2-7, with 10 positions matching TRBD1. CDR1 is SGHRS and CDR2 is YFSETQ in the germline V gene. The CDR3 length is 15 residues. V shed 4 bases, J shed 3 bases, and the junction held 7 bases outside the gene matches. CDR3 sequence: CASSTRQGAFYEQYF. The DNA of the CDR3 is TGCGCCAGCAGCACCAGACAGGGGGCCTTCTACGAGCAGTACTTC. The whole variable domain, filled in from reference TRBV5-1 and TRBJ2-7, reads KAGVTQTPRYLIKTRGQQVTLSCSPISGHRSVSWYQQTPGQGLQFLFEYFSETQRNKGNFPGRFSGRQFSNSRSEMNVSTLELGDSALYLCASSTRQGAFYEQYFGPGTRLTVT.

This clonotype has only a few counts. The genes are TRBV7-2 and TRBJ2-3; 8 bases line up with TRBD2. The CDR3 has 12 amino acids. Trimming removed 5 bases from V and 12 bases from J; junction bases left unmatched: 7. Germline values: CDR1 SGHTA, CDR2 FQGNSA. In nucleotides, the CDR3 is TGTGCCAGCAGCAGAAGCGGGAGTTTCCAGTATTTT. Its protein product is CASSRSGSFQYF.

This clonotype has a handful of counts. The J gene is TRBJ2-1, the V gene TRBV12-3 or TRBV12-4; a weak D match, TRBD1 (5 bases). V was shortened by 4 bases and J by 0 bases, with 13 bases between the two germline ends. The CDR3 length is 16 residues. CDR3 amino acids: CASSSPTDSSYNEQFF. DNA for the CDR3: TGTGCCAGCAGTTCCCCGACAGACAGCTCCTACAATGAGCAGTTCTTC.

This clonotype turned up a few times. J is TRBJ2-5 and V is TRBV4-2, with D perhaps matching TRBD1 (7 bases). The CDR3 has 16 residues. V was shortened by 2 bases and J by 5 bases, with 18 bases between the two germline ends. The V gene's germline CDR1 is LGHNA and CDR2 YNFKEQ. The CDR3 reads CASSQRDRDSGETQYF. The CDR3 DNA follows: TGTGCCAGCAGCCAAAGAGACCGGGACAGCGGGGAGACCCAGTACTTC.

Points on this clonotype: A much larger clone lies one base from this, so it may be a read error. The rearrangement links TRBV20-1 to TRBJ2-5, with D possibly matching TRBD1 (6 bases). Germline lookup yields CDR1 DFQATT and CDR2 SNEGSKA (reference sequence). Between the trimmed V and J ends, which lost 6 bases and 0 bases, there was a span of 20 bases. The CDR3 is made up of 16 amino acids. The CDR3 nucleotides read TGCAGTGCCAGGGAACCAGGGGTATGGAACCAAGAGACCCAGTACTTC. This sequence encodes CSAREPGVWNQETQYF.

The chain couples TRBV20-1 to TRBJ2-7, with 10 bases fitting TRBD1. The CDR3 sequence is 15 residues long. Germline lookup yields CDR1 DFQATT and CDR2 SNEGSKA (reference sequence). V gave up 6 bases and J gave up 1 base; unmatched junction bases: 9. CDR3 region: CSANSGTGASYEQYF. CDR3 coding DNA: TGCAGTGCAAACTCCGGGACAGGGGCTTCCTACGAGCAGTACTTC.